What follows are 14 T cell receptor beta chains derived from one specimen sequenced in a study of memory CD4+ T cells and cytomegalovirus serostatus. The sort gate was single viable CD3+CD4+CD8-CD45RO+ cells for memory CD4+ T cells. Only in-frame clones appear in the TCRdb table, and some are missing; sequencing was by immunoSEQ multiplex PCR. The repertoire holds over 65,000 clones, with 65% to 85% as singletons. Sequencing input: memory CD4+ T cells from blood. All receptors come from an adult in good health and CMV-seronegative.

The V call is TRBV7-9, the J call TRBJ2-7, with TRBD1 identical over 7 bases. Trimming took 4 bases from V and 4 from J; bases not matched to a gene: 1. The CDR3 totals 12 residues. Germline-derived CDR1 and CDR2 are SEHNR and FQNEAQ (reference sequence). CDR3 bases: TGTGCCAGCAGCTCACAGGGGTACGAGCAGTACTTC. As protein: CASSSQGYEQYF.

The chain carries TRBV30 and TRBJ2-4; D could derive from TRBD1 or TRBD2 (6 bases each). The CDR3 contains 15 residues. Germline CDR1 and CDR2: GTSNPN and SVGIG (reference sequence). V lost 1 base and J 2 bases, leaving 12 bases between the germline ends. In DNA form, the CDR3 reads TGTGCCTGGAGTGCCGGGGGCCAGTCCAAAAACATTCAGTACTTC. It translates to CAWSAGGQSKNIQYF.

This chain joins TRBV19 and TRBJ1-5, with 7 positions matching TRBD1. This CDR3 is 14 amino acids long. J lost 2 bases, V lost 6 bases, and 4 bases had no gene match. Germline assignment: CDR1 LNHDA and CDR2 SQIVND (reference sequence). The CDR3: CASSQTGGNQPQHF. Here the CDR3 DNA reads TGTGCCAGTAGCCAAACAGGGGGCAATCAGCCCCAGCATTTT.

This clone was recorded once. V and J are TRBV5-5 and TRBJ2-5, with D perhaps TRBD1 (5 bases). Trimming shortened V by 0 bases and J by 4 bases, and 13 bases separated the two germline ends. The CDR3 length is 15 residues. The germline CDR1 and CDR2 sequences are SGHKS and YYEKEE (reference sequence). The CDR3 sequence is CASSLVDIFGETQYF. The CDR3 DNA reads TGTGCCAGCAGCTTGGTGGACATATTTGGAGAGACCCAGTACTTC.

This sequence joins TRBV7-2 and TRBJ2-5, with 7 bases that match TRBD1. This CDR3 comprises 13 residues. Germline V gene lookup returns CDR1 SGHTA and CDR2 FQGNSA. The trim removed 4 bases at V and 5 bases at J, leaving 4 bases unmatched. CDR3 sequence (DNA): TGTGCCAGCAGCTCAGGGGGAAGGGAGACCCAGTACTTC. It specifies CASSSGGRETQYF.

V is TRBV30 and J is TRBJ1-5, with D perhaps matching TRBD1 (6 bases). Per germline, CDR1 GTSNPN and CDR2 SVGIG (reference sequence). The CDR3 contains 14 residues. The germline V and J ends were trimmed by 0 bases and 6 bases, with 12 bases remaining between them. The CDR3 DNA sequence: TGTGCCTGGAGTGTACGGGGGGGCGGTCAGCCCCAGCATTTT. Translating gives CAWSVRGGGQPQHF.

This sequence joins TRBV30 and TRBJ2-5; TRBD2 matches at 9 bases. The V gene's germline CDR1 is GTSNPN and CDR2 SVGIG (reference sequence). The CDR3 has 17 amino acids. V lost 0 bases, J lost 5 bases, and 13 bases stayed unmatched. The CDR3 sequence: CAWSVAIAGAFWETQYF. DNA of the CDR3: TGTGCCTGGAGTGTGGCGATAGCGGGGGCATTTTGGGAGACCCAGTACTTC.

The chain uses TRBV7-9 and TRBJ1-4; D gene ambiguous. The ends were cut back, 5 bases at V and 7 bases at J, with 17 bases in the middle. This CDR3 has 15 amino acids. CDR1 is SEHNR and CDR2 is FQNEAQ in the germline V gene (reference sequence). CDR3 residues: CASSPRTGLGEKLFF. CDR3 in DNA: TGTGCCAGCAGCCCGCGGACGGGCTTAGGTGAAAAACTGTTTTTT.

The rearrangement links TRBV18 to TRBJ1-3, with 9 nucleotides matching TRBD1. The germline V gene encodes CDR1 KGHSH and CDR2 LQKENI. V was pared by 4 bases and J by 0 bases, with 19 bases of the junction left unmatched. CDR3 length equals 21 residues. CDR3 sequence: CASSRAPGQGSLVVSGNTIYF. CDR3 coding DNA: TGTGCCAGCTCACGGGCGCCGGGACAGGGATCGCTGGTCGTCTCTGGAAACACCATATATTTT.

The J gene is TRBJ2-1, the V gene TRBV19; TRBD1 might be the D (7 bases). Trimming pared 4 bases from V and 3 bases from J, leaving 19 bases between. Per the germline V gene, CDR1 is LNHDA and CDR2 is SQIVND (reference sequence). The CDR3 is made up of 17 amino acids. CDR3 coding DNA: TGTGCCAGTAGTACCCCTGTAAACAGGGGAGGCTACAATGAGCAGTTCTTC. It is translated as CASSTPVNRGGYNEQFF.

The chain employs TRBV10-3 and TRBJ2-7; 7 bases align to TRBD2. CDR3 length: 12 amino acids. CDR1 ENHRY and CDR2 SYGVKD come from the germline V gene. The V and J ends lost 8 bases and 5 bases, in that order; junction bases with no gene match: 6. This CDR3 reads CAIRRAGDEQYF. DNA of the CDR3: TGTGCCATCCGGCGGGCGGGGGACGAGCAGTACTTC.

Here the CDR3 DNA reads TGTGCCAGCAGTTTATCTAGCGGGGGGGGTTTCTCCTACGAGCAGTACTTC. Translation gives CASSLSSGGGFSYEQYF. The chain is built from TRBV28 and TRBJ2-7; 12 nucleotides agree with TRBD2. The CDR3 is made up of 17 amino acids. The V segment lost 1 base and the J segment 0 bases; nucleotides outside the gene matches: 4. Germline lookup yields CDR1 MDHEN and CDR2 SYDVKM.

This clone was seen repeatedly, ten times or more. The V and J genes are TRBV10-3 and TRBJ1-1, with TRBD1 matching 7 bases. The trim removed 6 bases at V and 0 bases at J, leaving 16 bases unmatched. The CDR3 sequence is 18 residues long. Germline values: CDR1 ENHRY, CDR2 SYGVKD. The chain's CDR3 is CAISPGTEHSFMNTEAFF. The CDR3 DNA follows: TGTGCCATCAGCCCAGGGACAGAGCATTCCTTCATGAACACTGAAGCTTTCTTT.

J is TRBJ2-2 and V is TRBV5-4, with TRBD1 identical over 8 bases. The germline CDR1 and CDR2 sequences are SGHNT and YYREEE (reference sequence). CDR3 size: 17 residues. Unmatched junction bases numbered 13, after V lost 4 bases and J lost 5 bases. The CDR3 region has the DNA TGTGCCAGCAGCAAGGGCCCGGACAGGGTCGAGACCGGGGAGCTGTTTTTT. It codes for CASSKGPDRVETGELFF.